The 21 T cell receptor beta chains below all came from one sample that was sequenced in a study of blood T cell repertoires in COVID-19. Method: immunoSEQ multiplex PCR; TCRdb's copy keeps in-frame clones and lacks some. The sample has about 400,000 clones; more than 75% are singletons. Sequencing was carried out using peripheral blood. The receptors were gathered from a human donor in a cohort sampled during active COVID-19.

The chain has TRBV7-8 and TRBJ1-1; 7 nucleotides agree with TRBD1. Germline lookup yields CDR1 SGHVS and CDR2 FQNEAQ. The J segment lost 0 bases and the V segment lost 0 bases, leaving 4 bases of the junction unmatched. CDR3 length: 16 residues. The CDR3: CASSLAAGTVNTEAFF. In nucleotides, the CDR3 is TGTGCCAGCAGCTTAGCGGCGGGGACAGTGAACACTGAAGCTTTCTTT.

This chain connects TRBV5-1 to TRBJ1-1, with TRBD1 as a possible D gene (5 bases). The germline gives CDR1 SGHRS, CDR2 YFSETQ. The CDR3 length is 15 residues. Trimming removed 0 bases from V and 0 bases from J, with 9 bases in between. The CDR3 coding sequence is TGCGCCAGCAGCTTGGATTGGGGGGTGAACACTGAAGCTTTCTTT. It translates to CASSLDWGVNTEAFF.

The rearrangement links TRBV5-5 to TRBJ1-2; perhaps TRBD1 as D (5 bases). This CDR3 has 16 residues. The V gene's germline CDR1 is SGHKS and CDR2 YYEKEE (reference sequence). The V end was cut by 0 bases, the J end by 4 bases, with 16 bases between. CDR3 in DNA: TGTGCCAGCAGCTTGGCCACCTCAGGGTTTGGCTATGGCTACACCTTC. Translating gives CASSLATSGFGYGYTF. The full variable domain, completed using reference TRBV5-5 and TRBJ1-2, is DAGVTQSPTHLIKTRGQQVTLRCSPISGHKSVSWYQQVLGQGPQFIFQYYEKEERGRGNFPDRFSARQFPNYSSELNVNALLLGDSALYLCASSLATSGFGYGYTFGSGTRLTVV.

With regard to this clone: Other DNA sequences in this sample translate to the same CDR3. CDR3 nucleotides: TGTGCCAGCAGCCAAGTGCGGGAGACCCAGTACTTC. Translation gives CASSQVRETQYF. The J gene is TRBJ2-5, the V gene TRBV3-1 (or the pseudogene TRBV3-2); the D is unclear. CDR3 length: 12 residues. Germline assignment: CDR1 LGHDT and CDR2 YNNKEL (reference sequence). Deletions cut 1 base from V and 5 bases from J, with 5 bases between.

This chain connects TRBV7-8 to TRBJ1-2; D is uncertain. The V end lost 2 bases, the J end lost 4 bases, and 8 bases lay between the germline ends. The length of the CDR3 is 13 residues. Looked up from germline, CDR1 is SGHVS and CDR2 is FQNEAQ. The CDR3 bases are TGTGCCAGCAGCTTACGGTCCGGCTATGGCTACACCTTC. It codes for CASSLRSGYGYTF.

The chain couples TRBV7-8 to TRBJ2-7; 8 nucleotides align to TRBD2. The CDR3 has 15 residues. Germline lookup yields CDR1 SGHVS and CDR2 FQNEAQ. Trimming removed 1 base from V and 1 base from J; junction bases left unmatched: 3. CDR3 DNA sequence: TGTGCCAGCAGCTTAGATGGCGGGAGGTCCTACGAGCAGTACTTC. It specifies CASSLDGGRSYEQYF.

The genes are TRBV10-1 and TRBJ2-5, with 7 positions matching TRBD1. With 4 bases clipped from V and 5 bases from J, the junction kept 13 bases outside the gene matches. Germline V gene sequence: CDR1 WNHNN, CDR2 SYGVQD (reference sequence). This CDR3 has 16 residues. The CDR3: CASSGDGTDPVETQYF. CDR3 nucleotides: TGCGCCAGCAGTGGCGATGGGACAGACCCCGTGGAGACCCAGTACTTC.

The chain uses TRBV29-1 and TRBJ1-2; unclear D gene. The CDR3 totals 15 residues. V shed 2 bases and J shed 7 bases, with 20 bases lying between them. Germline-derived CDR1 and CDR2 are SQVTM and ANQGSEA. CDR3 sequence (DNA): TGCAGCGTTGAAAACCCCCCTCCGCTTGAGATTGGCTACACCTTC. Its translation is CSVENPPPLEIGYTF.

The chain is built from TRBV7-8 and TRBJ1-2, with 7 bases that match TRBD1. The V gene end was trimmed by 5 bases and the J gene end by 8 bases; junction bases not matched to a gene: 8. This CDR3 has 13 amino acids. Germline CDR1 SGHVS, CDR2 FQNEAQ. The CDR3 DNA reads TGTGCCAGCAGCACGCCACAGGGGATCGGCTACACCTTC. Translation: CASSTPQGIGYTF.

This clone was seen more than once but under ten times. CDR3 in amino acids: CASNSRTGGSYEQYF. The CDR3 DNA reads as TGTGCCAGCAACTCCCGGACAGGGGGCTCCTACGAGCAGTACTTC. This sequence joins TRBV27 and TRBJ2-7, with TRBD1 identical over 10 bases. The CDR3 consists of 15 residues. CDR1 MNHEY and CDR2 SMNVEV come from the germline V gene (reference sequence). Unmatched junction bases numbered 6, after V lost 7 bases and J lost 0 bases.

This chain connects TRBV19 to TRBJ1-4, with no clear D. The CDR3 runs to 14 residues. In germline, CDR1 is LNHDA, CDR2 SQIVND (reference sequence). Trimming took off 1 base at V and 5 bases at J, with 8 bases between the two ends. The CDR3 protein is CASSIGASNEKLFF. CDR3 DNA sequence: TGTGCCAGTAGTATAGGGGCTTCGAATGAAAAACTGTTTTTT.

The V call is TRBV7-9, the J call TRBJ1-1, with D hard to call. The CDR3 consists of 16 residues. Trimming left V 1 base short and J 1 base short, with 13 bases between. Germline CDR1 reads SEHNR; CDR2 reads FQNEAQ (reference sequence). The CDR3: CASSLGVGRRNTEAFF. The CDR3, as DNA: TGTGCCAGCAGCTTAGGGGTCGGGAGGCGGAACACTGAAGCTTTCTTT.

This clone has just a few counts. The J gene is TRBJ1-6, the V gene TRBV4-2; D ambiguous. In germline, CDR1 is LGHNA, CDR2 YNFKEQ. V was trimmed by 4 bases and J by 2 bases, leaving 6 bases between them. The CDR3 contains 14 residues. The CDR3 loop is CASSPPAYNSPLHF. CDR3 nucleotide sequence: TGTGCCAGCAGCCCGCCGGCCTATAATTCACCCCTCCACTTT.

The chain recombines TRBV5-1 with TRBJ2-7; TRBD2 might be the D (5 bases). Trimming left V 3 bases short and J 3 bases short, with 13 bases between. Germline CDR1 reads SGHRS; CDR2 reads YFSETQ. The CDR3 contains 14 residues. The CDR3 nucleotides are TGCGCCAGCAGCTCGGCGGGTGTCTACTACGAGCAGTACTTC. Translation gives CASSSAGVYYEQYF.

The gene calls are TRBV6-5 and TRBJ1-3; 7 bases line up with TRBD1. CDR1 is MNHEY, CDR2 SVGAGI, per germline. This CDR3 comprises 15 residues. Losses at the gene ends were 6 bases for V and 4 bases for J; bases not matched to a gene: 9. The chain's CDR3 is CASRTRQGVGNTIYF. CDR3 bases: TGTGCCAGCAGAACCCGACAGGGAGTGGGAAACACCATATATTTT.

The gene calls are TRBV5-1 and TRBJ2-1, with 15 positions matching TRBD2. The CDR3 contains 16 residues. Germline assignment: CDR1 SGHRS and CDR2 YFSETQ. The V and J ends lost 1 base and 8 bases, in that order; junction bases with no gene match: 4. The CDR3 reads CASSLPGLAGGDEQFF. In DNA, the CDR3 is TGCGCCAGCAGCTTGCCCGGACTAGCGGGAGGGGATGAGCAGTTCTTC.

The CDR3 bases are TGTGCCAGCAGCCAAGTTCGTGGGAGGTTGGATACGCAGTATTTT. Its protein product is CASSQVRGRLDTQYF. This chain connects TRBV14 to TRBJ2-3; possible D gene TRBD2, 6 bases. V was clipped by 1 base and J by 6 bases, with 14 bases between them. Germline V gives CDR1 SGHDN, CDR2 FVKESK. The CDR3 contains 15 residues.

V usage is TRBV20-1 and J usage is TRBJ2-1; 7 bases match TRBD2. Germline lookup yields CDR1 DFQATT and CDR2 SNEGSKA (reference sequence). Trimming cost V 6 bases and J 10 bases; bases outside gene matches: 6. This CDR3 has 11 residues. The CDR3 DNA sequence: TGCAGTGCCACCAAGACTAGCGAGCAGTTCTTC. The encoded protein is CSATKTSEQFF.

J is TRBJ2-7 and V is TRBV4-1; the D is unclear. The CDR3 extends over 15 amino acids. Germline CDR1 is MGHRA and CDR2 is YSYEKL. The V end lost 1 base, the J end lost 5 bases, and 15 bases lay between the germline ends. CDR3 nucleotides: TGCGCCAGCAGCCAAGGTCTGGCTGTATTCCACGAGCAGTACTTC. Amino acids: CASSQGLAVFHEQYF.

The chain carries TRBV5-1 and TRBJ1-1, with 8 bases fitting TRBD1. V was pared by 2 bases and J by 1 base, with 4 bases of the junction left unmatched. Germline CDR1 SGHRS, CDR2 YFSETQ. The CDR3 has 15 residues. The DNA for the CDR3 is TGCGCCAGCAGCTTCGGGACAGGAACGAACACTGAAGCTTTCTTT. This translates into CASSFGTGTNTEAFF.

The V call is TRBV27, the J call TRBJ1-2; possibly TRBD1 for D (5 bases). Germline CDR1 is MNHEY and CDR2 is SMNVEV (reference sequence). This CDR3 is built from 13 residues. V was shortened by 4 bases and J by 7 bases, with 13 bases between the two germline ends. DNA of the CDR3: TGTGCCAGCAGTTACCGCGGGGCAGGTGGCTACACCTTC. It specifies CASSYRGAGGYTF.